The present T cell receptor beta chain was sequenced within a study of persistence of HIV-infected CD4 T cells (dated by TCRdb to between 2020 and 2021). Background on the whole study: The median time the participants had spent on suppressive ART was 8 years. Peripheral blood samples of up to roughly 200 mL were collected at multiple time points, except for a couple of participants, who underwent leukapheresis at a single time point. In the cross-participant TCR cluster analysis, eight or nine participants were included for CMV and more than five participants were included for Gag. Proviral sequencing was used to assess clonality among infected cells, whereas TCRbeta sequencing gauged the clonality of all cells within each sorted population. Anti-CD3/anti-CD28 stimulation activated a higher proportion of cells, with a lower memory fraction, than antigen stimulation. CMV- and HIV-1 Gag-responding CD4+ T cells were isolated from ART-treated individuals so that antigen-driven clonal expansion of HIV-1-infected cells could be examined.

A word on this clone: It lacks a known antigen. Base quality data are lacking; no much larger clone is found one base away.

The trim is 0 bases for V and 2 bases for J, with a gap of 7 bases between the germline ends. Taken from cysteine to phenylalanine, the CDR3 has 14 residues. Only the CDR3 region is kept as DNA, spanning 42 bases read in frame from base 1. CDR1 and CDR2 are drawn from the germline V gene: SGHVS, FQNEAQ. TCRbeta repertoires were sequenced from genomic DNA with the immunoSEQ hsTCRB assay version 4 in survey mode. Genomic DNA was diluted to 7.5 to 10 ng/uL, and up to 1 ug per sample was used for TCRbeta sequencing. The original methods were these. TCRbeta data analysis was done in ImmunoSeq Analyzer 3.0, and diversity was calculated on productive nucleotide rearrangements. Using the Immunarch R package, lower-bound TCR diversity was estimated with the improved Chao index and clonality was estimated with the Gini coefficient. Different nucleotide rearrangements encoding the same CDR3beta amino acid sequence were counted as distinct clonotypes. Differential abundance analysis identified TCRbeta sequences significantly enriched in antigen-responding cells relative to anti-CD3/anti-CD28-activated cells. Using predicted peptide-MHC specificity as the basis, GLIPH2 grouped TCRs into clusters, both for each participant individually and for the merged data sets that combined participants. Held by TCRdb, this immuneACCESS table contains in-frame sequences only and omits some clones. Under half of the omission traces to an unresolved V gene where checked; the cause of the rest is unknown. V, J and clone size reflect that table, while D and trimming were determined from the DNA. This sample comprises some 40,000 clones, roughly 92% of them detected only once. Jointly, the top ten make up about 1.8% of the sample.

This specimen's treatment or condition label, per the study, means: suppressive antiretroviral therapy. Cells were stimulated with anti-CD3/anti-CD28 magnetic beads as a nonspecific positive control representing the CD4+ T cell repertoire. Responding CD4+ T cells were sorted by upregulation of both CD40 ligand and CD69. Participants were HIV-1-infected adults who started suppressive ART during chronic infection. For at least 4 years, the participants' plasma HIV-1 RNA had been undetectable, below 50 copies/mL. To be included, participants needed a CD4+ T cell count above 400 cells/uL and a positive CMV serology. Before stimulation, PBMCs were isolated using density centrifugation and depleted of CD8+ T cells. For approximately 18 hours, the CD8-depleted PBMCs were stimulated with anti-CD28/CD49d costimulation, a CD40-blocking antibody, and enfuvirtide to prevent new infections. Cell sorting was performed on a Beckman Coulter MoFlo Legacy or XDP sorter, and dead cells were excluded with propidium iodide. The QIAamp DNA Mini Kit was used for genomic DNA extraction from samples above one million cells, and the Quick-DNA Microprep Kit was used otherwise.

Summary of the overall study and its limitations: TCRbeta richness in CMV- and Gag-responding cells was significantly lower than in anti-CD3/anti-CD28-responding cells; CMV-responding cells had higher oligoclonality than CD3/CD28-stimulated and Gag-responding cells. Restriction of bulk TCR analyses to the rare CMV-responding cells that actually carried HIV-1 proviruses was not possible. Only a small number of individuals took part in the study, and the range of antigens tested was limited. Enrichment of degenerate expanded CDR3beta sequences was found in antigen-responding cells, suggesting convergent selection of CD4+ responses to CMV and Gag. Within the same sorted populations, TCR oligoclonality correlated with proviral oligoclonality.

Sequencing was performed on CD4+ T cells sorted from PBMCs after approximately 19-hour stimulation, taken from a patient who received antiretroviral therapy. This specimen's cell subset or site label, per the study, means: CD40L+CD69+ CD4 T cells responding to anti-CD3/anti-CD28 beads, representing the overall repertoire. The chain is encoded by TRBV7-8 joined to TRBJ1-2, with the D gene call left open. The receptor was derived from an adult man with HIV who was CMV-seropositive. The CDR3 corresponds to CASSLALRNYGYTF. The nucleotide sequence is given as TGTGCCAGCAGCTTAGCGTTGAGGAACTATGGCTACACCTTC.